This T cell receptor (beta chain) was sequenced during a study of CD8+ T cells in alopecia areata. Study-wide background: Affected scalp percentage set treated patients' severity scores.

As regards this clone: Its antigen is unidentified.

This sample's treatment: oral pan-JAK inhibitor, 5-10 mg twice daily. V was cut by 5 bases and J by 5 bases, with 19 bases left in between. The CDR3 is 15 amino acids. Germline V gene sequence: CDR1 SEHNR, CDR2 FQNEAQ (reference sequence). The study, taken as a whole, reports: Scalp clonality and expanded CD8+ clones among the top 100 fell significantly with tofacitinib.

Extracted from the samples, RNA was reverse transcribed into cDNA to serve as the sequencing template. Data came from immunoSEQ multiplex PCR; TCRdb stores just in-frame clones and leaves some out. The sample carries around 100,000 clones, almost 60% recorded once. V and J are TRBV7-9 and TRBJ2-7; TRBD1 might be the D (6 bases). The clonotype originates from a human donor with alopecia areata. The sequenced sample was CD8+ T cells sorted from blood, obtained between weeks 55 and 65, from a patient treated with tofacitinib. Here the CDR3 reads CASSLTRGRGDEQYF. The CDR3 nucleotides read TGTGCCAGCAGCCTGACGAGGGGCAGGGGCGACGAGCAGTACTTC.